This T cell receptor beta chain is drawn from a study of neoadjuvant anti-PD-1 for oral cavity cancer. The table came from immunoSEQ multiplex PCR; TCRdb's copy has only in-frame clones and leaves some out. Here the sample spans 12,000 or so clones, 71% being singletons. V was pared by 2 bases and J by 8 bases, with 13 bases between. This CDR3 has 13 residues. Germline assignment: CDR1 SGHNT and CDR2 YYREEE (reference sequence). Time point here: after neoadjuvant nivolumab, at surgical resection. Stage II-IVA oral cavity squamous cell carcinoma was new and untreated by systemic or radiation therapy. The sample in question was PBMCs, obtained after nivolumab (anti-PD-1) treatment. The receptor's source is a person between 40 and 85 years old with oral cavity squamous cell carcinoma. The J gene is TRBJ1-2, the V gene TRBV5-4, with D tentatively TRBD1 (6 bases). The CDR3 DNA reads TGTGCCAGCAGCTTTTTGGGGGGCGGAGGCTACACCTTC. Protein sequence: CASSFLGGGGYTF.